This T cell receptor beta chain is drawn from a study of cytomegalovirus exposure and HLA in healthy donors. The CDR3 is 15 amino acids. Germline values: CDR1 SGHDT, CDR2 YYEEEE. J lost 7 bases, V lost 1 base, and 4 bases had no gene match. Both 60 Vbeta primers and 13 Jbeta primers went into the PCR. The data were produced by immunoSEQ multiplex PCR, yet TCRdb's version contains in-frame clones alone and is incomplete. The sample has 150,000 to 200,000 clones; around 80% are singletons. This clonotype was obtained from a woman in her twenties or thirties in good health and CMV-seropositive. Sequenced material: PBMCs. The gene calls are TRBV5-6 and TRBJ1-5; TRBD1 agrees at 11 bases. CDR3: CASSLWGTGGQPQHF. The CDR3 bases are TGTGCCAGCAGCTTGTGGGGGACAGGGGGACAGCCCCAGCATTTT.